These 10 T cell receptor beta chains share one sample of origin, sequenced in a study of T cell responses to AZD1222 COVID-19 vaccine (dated by TCRdb to 2020 to 2023). The protocol used for the library was the immunoSEQ multiplex PCR assay. Sourced from immuneACCESS, this table was stored by TCRdb with only in-frame sequences that have V and J called. A share of the clones is absent; for the studies checked, an unresolved V gene accounts for under half, and the remainder has no known explanation. The sample table contains tens of thousands of clones; only one count was recorded for just over 90% of them. The ten largest clonotypes hold 22% of the sample. Read against the paper, the sample's time point label means: baseline before first vaccination. Sequences were derived from peripheral blood, sampled on day 0 of AZD1222 vaccination. These receptor sequences come from an adult in good health.

This rearrangement joins TRBV5-4 to TRBJ1-1; D is uncertain. Germline CDR1 and CDR2: SGHNT and YYREEE (reference sequence). The length of the CDR3 is 15 residues. V was cut by 4 bases and J by 1 base, with 14 bases left in between. This CDR3 reads CASSLPYGANTEAFF. The DNA of the CDR3 is TGTGCCAGCAGCCTTCCTTATGGAGCGAACACTGAAGCTTTCTTT.

The genes are TRBV6-5 and TRBJ1-1; a weak D match, TRBD1 (5 bases). Trimming cost V 2 bases and J 2 bases, with 15 bases left between them. The CDR3 length is 16 residues. CDR1 is MNHEY and CDR2 is SVGAGI in the germline V gene. The CDR3 nucleotides read TGTGCCAGCAGTTACAATTTGCCCAGGGACAACACTGAAGCTTTCTTT. Its protein product is CASSYNLPRDNTEAFF.

The chain employs TRBV11-1 and TRBJ1-2; D is unclear. The CDR3 is made up of 14 amino acids. The germline gives CDR1 SGHAT, CDR2 FQDESV (reference sequence). The V and J ends lost 0 bases and 3 bases respectively, with 8 bases between them. The CDR3 protein is CASSLAGRDYGYTF. Written as DNA, the CDR3 is TGTGCCAGCAGCTTAGCGGGCCGGGACTATGGCTACACCTTC.

The CDR3 DNA reads TGTGCCAGCAGTCGCGGTTGGGGCGCGGTCTATGGCTACACCTTC. This codes for CASSRGWGAVYGYTF. This rearrangement joins TRBV27 to TRBJ1-2, with D possibly being TRBD1 (5 bases). This CDR3 comprises 15 residues. Germline-derived CDR1 and CDR2 are MNHEY and SMNVEV (reference sequence). With 5 bases removed from V and 4 bases from J, the gap between germline ends came to 17 bases.

V gene TRBV4-3 combines with J gene TRBJ1-4; possibly TRBD1 for D (5 bases). Trimming removed 4 bases from V and 0 bases from J, with 12 bases in between. The CDR3 consists of 16 residues. Germline-derived CDR1 and CDR2 are LGHNA and YSLEER. The CDR3 is CASSRGTLATNEKLFF. The CDR3, as DNA: TGCGCCAGCAGCCGCGGGACGTTAGCAACTAATGAAAAACTGTTTTTT.

The chain is built from TRBV7-2 and TRBJ1-5, with D maybe TRBD1 (5 bases). The CDR3 covers 14 residues. V lost 5 bases and J 4 bases, leaving 12 bases between the germline ends. In germline, CDR1 is SGHTA, CDR2 FQGNSA. CDR3 coding DNA: TGTGCCAGCAGCACAACGAGGGGTAATCAGCCCCAGCATTTT. It codes for CASSTTRGNQPQHF.

This clone has a single count. This chain links TRBV12-3 or TRBV12-4 with TRBJ1-6; D not resolved. The CDR3 sequence is 12 residues long. V dropped 5 bases and J dropped 8 bases, with 7 bases sitting between them. The CDR3 region is CASSAPYSPLHF. CDR3 nucleotide sequence: TGTGCCAGCAGTGCTCCCTATTCACCCCTCCACTTT.

The chain is built from TRBV3-1 (or the pseudogene TRBV3-2) and TRBJ1-3; D ambiguous. CDR3 length: 13 amino acids. The germline gives CDR1 LGHDT, CDR2 YNNKEL (reference sequence). Trimming removed 3 bases from V and 6 bases from J, with 9 bases in between. The CDR3 protein is CASSQISENTIYF. Here the CDR3 DNA reads TGTGCCAGCAGCCAGATTTCGGAAAACACCATATATTTT.

This clone was counted a few times. V is TRBV7-2 and J is TRBJ2-7; 8 bases fit TRBD2. Germline values: CDR1 SGHTA, CDR2 FQGNSA. The CDR3 sequence is 16 residues long. Trimming removed 5 bases from V and 3 bases from J; junction bases left unmatched: 12. For the CDR3, the DNA is TGTGCCAGCAGCCCAATGGCGGGGGGCGCCGGCTACGAGCAGTACTTC. It codes for CASSPMAGGAGYEQYF.

CDR3 nucleotide sequence: TGCAGTGCTAGAGATGGTCTGACCCAGTACTTC. Protein: CSARDGLTQYF. The chain joins TRBV20-1 to TRBJ2-5; D is uncertain. Germline V lookup: CDR1 DFQATT, CDR2 SNEGSKA (reference sequence). The V end was cut by 0 bases, the J end by 7 bases, with 6 bases between. The CDR3 runs 11 residues.